This T cell receptor beta chain was obtained from a study of cytomegalovirus exposure and HLA in healthy donors. The PCR made use of 60 Vbeta and 13 Jbeta primers. The assay was immunoSEQ multiplex PCR, and TCRdb's table has in-frame clones only and misses some. The repertoire includes over 150,000 clones, around 81% of them detected once, and 2.2% sits in the top ten. With 5 bases removed from V and 0 bases from J, the gap between germline ends came to 16 bases. CDR3 length: 16 residues. The V gene's germline CDR1 is SGHVS and CDR2 FQNEAQ. This TCR was recovered from a woman under 40 in good health and CMV-seronegative. The sample was PBMCs. This chain links TRBV7-8 with TRBJ1-1, with D tentatively TRBD1 (5 bases). Written as DNA, the CDR3 is TGTGCCAGCAGCCCCAGGGAGGACACATTGAACACTGAAGCTTTCTTT. This sequence encodes CASSPREDTLNTEAFF.